What follows is one T cell receptor (beta chain) and its context. Its cognate antigen is unknown. Pregnant or lactating patients were excluded, as were those with uncontrolled infection or other autoimmune disease. The diagnoses drew upon clinical symptoms, serum thyroxine and TRAb, thyroid ultrasound and orbital computed tomography. These data originate in a study of T cells in Graves' hyperthyroidism and ophthalmopathy. Study-wide points: Most thyroid clonotypes that were expanded above 0.001 also turned up in blood.

This CDR3 is 14 amino acids long. Trimming cost V 3 bases and J 2 bases, with 11 bases left between them. In germline, CDR1 is MNHEY, CDR2 SMNVEV (reference sequence). Amplification of TCR beta CDR3 regions was performed using RNA transcripts as template. A set of HTBI primers served as the primers for a first-round RT-PCR of the TCR CDR3. TCRdb used MiXCR to reprocess the multiplex PCR reads, holding one entry per CDR3 protein. Of 450,000 to 700,000 distinct CDR3 sequences in the sample, just over 45% were seen once. The chain uses TRBV27 and TRBJ2-7, with D unclear. What was sequenced was peripheral blood or thyroid tissue (not recorded which). This sequence originates from an adult woman with Graves' disease, either hyperthyroidism or ophthalmopathy (not recorded which). The CDR3 here is CASSFIGNAYEQYF. The CDR3 coding sequence is TGTGCCAGCAGTTTTATAGGGAATGCCTACGAGCAGTACTTC.